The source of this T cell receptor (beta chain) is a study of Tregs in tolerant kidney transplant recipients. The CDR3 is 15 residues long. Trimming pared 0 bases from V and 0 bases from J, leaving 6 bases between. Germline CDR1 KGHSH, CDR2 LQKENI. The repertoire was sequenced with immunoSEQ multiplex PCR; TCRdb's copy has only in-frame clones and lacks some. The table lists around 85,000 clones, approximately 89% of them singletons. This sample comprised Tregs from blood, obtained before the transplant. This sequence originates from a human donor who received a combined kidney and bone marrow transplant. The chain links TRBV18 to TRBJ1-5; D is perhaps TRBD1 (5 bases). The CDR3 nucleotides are TGTGCCAGCTCACCACCTGGGGCTAGCAATCAGCCCCAGCATTTT. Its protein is CASSPPGASNQPQHF.